The rows below give T cell receptor beta chains drawn from one sample of a study of shared clonotypes between healthy human individuals. Measured with immunoSEQ multiplex PCR; TCRdb has only the in-frame clones, and not every one. The table lists 1.5 million to 1.9 million clones, roughly 98% of them singletons. The sample consisted of naive CD4+ T cells sorted from blood. The source is a man younger than 40 in good health. CDR3s leave out the opening cysteine and the closing phenylalanine or tryptophan. Fields, in order: CDR3 protein, V gene, J gene.

CDR3: ASSQEPGDPLDEQY
V: TRBV14
J: TRBJ2-7

CDR3: ASSLRAGGNYEQY
V: TRBV11-2
J: TRBJ2-7

CDR3: ASSLAVGEQY
V: TRBV7-6
J: TRBJ2-7

CDR3: ASSSNGTRFSYNEQF
V: TRBV9
J: TRBJ2-1

CDR3: ASSQNGGAYNEQF
V: TRBV5-4
J: TRBJ2-1

CDR3: ASSIQGGQTQY
V: TRBV28
J: TRBJ2-5

CDR3: ASSVLNTEAF
V: TRBV18
J: TRBJ1-1

CDR3: ASSTQTGVNTEAF
V: TRBV5-8
J: TRBJ1-1

CDR3: ASGTSGNNEQF
V: TRBV5-1
J: TRBJ2-1

CDR3: ASRGQANTGELF
V: TRBV5-1
J: TRBJ2-2

CDR3: ASSWDVGTPLRREKLF
V: TRBV5-1
J: TRBJ1-4

CDR3: ASSEQGPETQY
V: TRBV2
J: TRBJ2-5

CDR3: SVENGGLEQF
V: TRBV29-1
J: TRBJ2-1

CDR3: SVLKGLAGFNEQF
V: TRBV29-1
J: TRBJ2-1

CDR3: ASSPRAADTQY
V: TRBV18
J: TRBJ2-3

CDR3: ASRPRGETQY
V: TRBV5-8
J: TRBJ2-5

CDR3: ASSFVEQETQY
V: TRBV11-2
J: TRBJ2-5

CDR3: ASSFDRGPEAF
V: TRBV5-1
J: TRBJ1-1

CDR3: ASSPPGVEAF
V: TRBV28
J: TRBJ1-1

CDR3: SVVLRLADYEQY
V: TRBV29-1
J: TRBJ2-7

CDR3: ASSSTATGPYEQY
V: TRBV7-8
J: TRBJ2-7

CDR3: ASSLPPGGEQY
V: TRBV5-1
J: TRBJ2-7